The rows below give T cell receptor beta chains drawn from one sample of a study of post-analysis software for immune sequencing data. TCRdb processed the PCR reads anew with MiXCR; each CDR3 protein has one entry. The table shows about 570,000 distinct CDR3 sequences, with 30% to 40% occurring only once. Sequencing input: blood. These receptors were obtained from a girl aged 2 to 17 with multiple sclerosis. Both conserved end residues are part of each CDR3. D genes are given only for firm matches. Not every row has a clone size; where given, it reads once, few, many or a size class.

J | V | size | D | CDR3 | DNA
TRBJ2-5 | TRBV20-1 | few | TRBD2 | CSAYGGGAGETQYF | TGCAGTGCATATGGCGGGGGGGCCGGAGAGACCCAGTACTTC
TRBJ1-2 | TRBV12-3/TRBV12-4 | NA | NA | CASGFGWTYTF | TGTGCCAGCGGTTTCGGATGGACCTACACCTTC
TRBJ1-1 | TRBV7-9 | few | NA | CASSLNRDTEAFF | TGTGCCAGCAGCTTAAACAGGGACACTGAAGCTTTCTTT
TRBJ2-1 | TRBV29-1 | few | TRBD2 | CSGGERGNNEQFF | TGCAGCGGGGGGGAGCGGGGTAACAATGAGCAGTTCTTC
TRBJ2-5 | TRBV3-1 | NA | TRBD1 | CASNSQGGKTQYF | TGTGCCAGCAACTCACAGGGGGGCAAGACCCAGTACTTC
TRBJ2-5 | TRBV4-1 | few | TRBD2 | CASSQGDYSYQETQYF | TGCGCCAGCAGCCAAGGGGACTACTCCTACCAAGAGACCCAGTACTTC
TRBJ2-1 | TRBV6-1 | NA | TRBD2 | CASSPGTSGGTGPYNEQFF | TGTGCCAGCAGCCCCGGGACTAGCGGGGGGACAGGGCCCTACAATGAGCAGTTCTTC
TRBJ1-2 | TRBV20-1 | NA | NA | CSATRQAPVYGYTF | TGCAGTGCTACCCGACAGGCGCCTGTCTATGGCTACACCTTC
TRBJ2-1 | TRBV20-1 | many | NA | CSARDLVSSYNEQFF | TGCAGTGCTAGAGATCTGGTTAGCTCCTACAATGAGCAGTTCTTC
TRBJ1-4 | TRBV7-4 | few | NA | CASSGRRWNEELFF | TGTGCCAGCAGTGGGAGGCGGTGGAATGAAGAACTGTTTTTT
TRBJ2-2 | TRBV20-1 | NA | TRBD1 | CSASSGGGTGELFF | TGCAGTGCTAGTTCAGGGGGCGGCACCGGGGAGCTGTTTTTT
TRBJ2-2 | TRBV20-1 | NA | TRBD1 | CSAEDRENTGELFF | TGCAGTGCTGAGGACAGGGAGAACACCGGGGAGCTGTTTTTT
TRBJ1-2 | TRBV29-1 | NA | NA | CSVPGGVGYTF | TGCAGCGTTCCGGGGGGCGTTGGCTACACCTTC
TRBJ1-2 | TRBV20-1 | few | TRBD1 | CSARVWDSEGYTF | TGCAGTGCTAGAGTCTGGGACAGTGAAGGCTACACCTTC
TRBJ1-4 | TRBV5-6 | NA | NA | CASSSWNNEKLFF | TGTGCCAGCAGCTCATGGAACAATGAAAAACTGTTTTTT
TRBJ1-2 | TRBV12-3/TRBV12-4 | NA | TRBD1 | CASSLAETGGFNYGYTF | TGTGCCAGCAGTTTAGCTGAGACAGGGGGCTTTAACTATGGCTACACCTTC
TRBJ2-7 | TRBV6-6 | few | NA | CASMRSLSYEQYF | TGTGCCAGCATGCGAAGCCTTTCCTACGAGCAGTACTTC
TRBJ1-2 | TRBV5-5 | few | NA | CASSLGGPSGYTF | TGTGCCAGCAGCCTGGGAGGGCCCTCGGGCTACACCTTC
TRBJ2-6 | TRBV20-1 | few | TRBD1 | CSARIRGLGANVLTF | TGCAGTGCTAGAATTAGGGGGCTAGGGGCCAACGTCCTGACTTTC
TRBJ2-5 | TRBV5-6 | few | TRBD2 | CASSSGLLQETQYF | TGTGCCAGCAGCTCGGGACTACTCCAAGAGACCCAGTACTTC
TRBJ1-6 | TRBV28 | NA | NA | CASTLPAPGGYNSPLHF | TGTGCCAGCACCTTGCCGGCCCCTGGGGGGTATAATTCACCCCTCCACTTT
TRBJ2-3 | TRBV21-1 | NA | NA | CASSKASGGTSGADTQYF | TGTGCCAGCAGCAAAGCGTCAGGAGGGACTAGCGGGGCAGATACGCAGTATTTT
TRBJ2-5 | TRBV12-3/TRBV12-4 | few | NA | CTSSQLAGKETQYF | TGTACCAGCAGTCAACTGGCGGGGAAAGAGACCCAGTACTTC
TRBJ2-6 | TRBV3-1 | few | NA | CASSQGGSGANVLTF | TGTGCCAGCAGCCAAGGCGGCTCTGGGGCCAACGTCCTGACTTTC
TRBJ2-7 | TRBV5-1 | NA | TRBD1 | CASSPGTGFGEQYF | TGCGCCAGCAGCCCTGGGACAGGGTTCGGCGAGCAGTACTTC
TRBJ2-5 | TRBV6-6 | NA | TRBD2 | CASRIIAGGSETQYF | TGTGCCAGCAGAATCATAGCGGGGGGGTCAGAGACCCAGTACTTC
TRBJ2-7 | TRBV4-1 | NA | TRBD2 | CASSQGLADSYEQYF | TGCGCCAGCAGCCAAGGACTAGCGGACTCCTACGAGCAGTACTTC